This TCR beta chain is from a study of cytomegalovirus exposure and HLA in healthy donors. V lost 6 bases, J lost 2 bases, and 9 bases stayed unmatched. Germline CDR1 MNHEY, CDR2 SVGAGI. The CDR3 extends over 15 amino acids. The study ran its PCR with 60 Vbeta and 13 Jbeta primers. The repertoire was sequenced with immunoSEQ multiplex PCR; TCRdb's copy has only in-frame clones and lacks some. The repertoire holds over 150,000 clones, with 65% to 85% as singletons. The sequencing sample was made of PBMCs. This receptor was obtained from a man in his sixties in good health and CMV-seronegative. The rearrangement uses TRBV6-5 and TRBJ2-7; 8 bases are shared with TRBD1. The CDR3 DNA reads as TGTGCCAGCAGAACAAATCAGGGGGCTCCCTACGAGCAGTACTTC. Protein product: CASRTNQGAPYEQYF.